These 14 T cell receptor beta chains came from one sample sequenced in a study of tissue T cells after allogeneic stem cell transplantation. Some clones are missing from TCRdb's copy, which holds only in-frame ones; the method was immunoSEQ multiplex PCR. The sample lists approximately 7,000 clones, 40% to 60% occurring once. Indicated time point: mouse harvest day 7 after allogeneic transplant. Tail vein injection delivered 10^7 T-cell-depleted bone marrow cells and 10^6 splenic CD5+ T cells. The sequencing sample was made of gut tissue. The receptors were sampled from a female BALB/c mouse given C57BL/6 T cells with graft-versus-host disease after an allogeneic hematopoietic cell transplant.

In its sample, this clone was seen a few times. Gene and germline names: mouse. The read ends 1 residue early relative to the CDR3; the germline J gene fills the gap. The chain is built from TRBV23 and TRBJ1-2; no DNA check was done on the table's D call, TRBD1. The germline gives CDR1 KGHTA, CDR2 FQNQQP. This CDR3 spans 13 amino acids. Incomplete CDR3 DNA: TGCTCCAGCAGTTTACAGGGGAACTCCGACTACACC. Its translation is CSSSLQGNSDYT. The whole CDR3 reads CSSSLQGNSDYTF. The entire variable domain, with the rest obtained from reference TRBV23 and TRBJ1-2, is as follows: DAAVTQKPRYLIKMKGQEAEMKCIPEKGHTAVFWYQQKQSKELKFLIYFQNQQPLDQIDMVKERFSAVCPSSSLCSLGIRTCEAEDSALYLCSSSLQGNSDYTFGSGTRLLVI.

Remarks on this clone: Gene names and germline match the mouse. The read falls 1 residue short of the CDR3 end, and the missing part is taken from the germline J gene. V usage is TRBV3 and J usage is TRBJ2-7; D is possibly TRBD1 (5 bases). The CDR3 totals 13 residues. Per germline, CDR1 SNHLY and CDR2 FYNGKV (reference sequence). Trimming took off 5 bases at V and 4 bases at J, with 12 bases between the two ends. Partial CDR3 DNA: TGTGCCAGCAGCACTCGGACAAAATATGAACAGTAC. Its translation is CASSTRTKYEQY. The full CDR3 is CASSTRTKYEQYF.

About this clone: All gene names here are mouse names. The CDR3 is cut off 1 residue early in the read; its end comes from the germline J gene. The chain is built from TRBV26 and TRBJ2-3; unclear D gene. V was cut by 5 bases and J by 2 bases, with 5 bases left in between. The germline gives CDR1 KGHPV, CDR2 FQNQEV (reference sequence). The CDR3 loop spans 12 amino acids. CDR3 in amino acids: CASSTNAETLYF. Incomplete CDR3 DNA: TGTGCCAGCAGTACAAATGCAGAAACGCTGTAT.

As concerns this clone: Genes here carry mouse names. The read ends 1 residue before the CDR3 terminus; that terminus is restored from the germline J gene. The chain joins TRBV12-2 to TRBJ2-4, with TRBD1 matching over 9 bases. The junction had 3 bases not matched to a gene; V was cut back by 0 bases and J by 0 bases. The germline V gene has CDR1 SGHLS and CDR2 HYDKME. CDR3 size: 16 residues. The CDR3 region is CASSLGQGRSQNTLYF. The sequenced part of the CDR3 DNA is TGTGCCAGCTCTCTCGGACAGGGGAGGAGTCAAAACACCTTGTAC.

This clone was counted only a few times. Mouse gene names and germline throughout. The observed sequence ends 1 residue before the CDR3 terminus, with the missing tail filled in from the germline J gene. This chain uses TRBV12-1 with TRBJ1-4; no definite D call. The CDR3 is 14 residues long. V dropped 6 bases and J dropped 0 bases, with 10 bases sitting between them. Germline V gene data show CDR1 as SGHSN and CDR2 as HYEKVE. The CDR3 is CASAPGISNERLFF. CDR3 DNA (partial): TGTGCCAGCGCCCCCGGGATTTCCAACGAAAGATTATTT. Based on the CDR3 plus reference TRBV12-1 and TRBJ1-4, the full variable domain is DSGVVQSPRHIIKEKGGRSVLTCIPISGHSNVVWYQQTLGKELKFLIQHYEKVERDKGFLPSRFSVQQFDDYHSEMNMSALELEDSAMYFCASAPGISNERLFFGHGTKLSVL.

This clone was observed a few times. The gene symbols are mouse symbols. Read coverage stops 1 residue before the CDR3 terminus; the germline J gene supplies the remainder. The J gene is TRBJ2-1, the V gene TRBV26, with a weak D call TRBD2 (6 bases). V was clipped by 8 bases and J by 6 bases, with 8 bases between them. The CDR3 consists of 11 residues. The germline V gene encodes CDR1 KGHPV and CDR2 FQNQEV (reference sequence). The CDR3 sequence is CASSLGAEQFF. The CDR3 bases that were read are TGTGCCAGCTCACTGGGTGCTGAGCAGTTC.

About this clone: These gene names are mouse names. The CDR3 end falls 1 residue outside the read, so it is completed with the germline J gene. The chain employs TRBV1 and TRBJ2-4; weak D call: TRBD1 (5 bases). The CDR3 has 14 amino acids. Germline-derived CDR1 and CDR2 are NSQYPW and LRSPGD (reference sequence). V lost 5 bases, J lost 0 bases, and 9 bases lay in between. CDR3 in amino acids: CTCSTGLSQNTLYF. CDR3 DNA, as far as it was read: TGCACCTGCAGTACAGGATTAAGTCAAAACACCTTGTAC.

Notes on this clone: The genes and germline here are from mouse. CDR3 DNA, as far as it was read: TGCTCCAGCAGTGACAGGGATTCTGGAAATACGCTCTAT. Translation: CSSSDRDSGNTLY. The full CDR3 is CSSSDRDSGNTLYF. V and J are TRBV23 and TRBJ1-3; whether TRBD1, the table's D call, matches the DNA was not checked. The CDR3 goes on 1 residue after the read ends, and that part is filled in from the germline J gene. CDR1 and CDR2 (germline): KGHTA, FQNQQP. The CDR3 covers 14 residues.

This clone was detected a few times. Mouse names are used for the genes. Read coverage stops 1 residue before the CDR3 terminus; the germline J gene supplies the remainder. This chain joins TRBV26 and TRBJ2-3; 9 positions match TRBD1. Germline V gives CDR1 KGHPV, CDR2 FQNQEV (reference sequence). V lost 6 bases and J lost 3; bases outside the gene matches: 4. The CDR3 covers 14 residues. Partial CDR3 DNA: TGTGCCAGCAGGTTGACAGGGGGAGCAGAAACGCTGTAT. Residues: CASRLTGGAETLY. The full CDR3 sequence reads CASRLTGGAETLYF.

Comments on this clone: Gene names denote mouse genes. The observed sequence ends 1 residue before the CDR3 terminus, with the missing tail filled in from the germline J gene. The rearrangement links TRBV3 to TRBJ1-4; D gene uncertain. The CDR3 runs to 12 residues. The germline CDR1 and CDR2 sequences are SNHLY and FYNGKV (reference sequence). Trimming pared 8 bases from V and 3 bases from J, leaving 7 bases between. CDR3 DNA (partial): TGTGCCAGCGCGGGTACCAACGAAAGATTATTT. Protein sequence: CASAGTNERLF. The full CDR3 sequence reads CASAGTNERLFF.

As for this clone: Germline and genes: mouse. The read stops 1 residue short of the end of the CDR3; the missing end is completed from the germline J gene. This chain joins TRBV26 and TRBJ2-5, with TRBD1 as a possible D gene (5 bases). V shed 4 bases and J shed 0 bases, with 5 bases lying between them. This CDR3 has 13 residues. Germline V gene data show CDR1 as KGHPV and CDR2 as FQNQEV (reference sequence). The covered CDR3 bases are TGTGCCAGCAGTCCAGGGAACCAAGACACCCAGTAC. It translates to CASSPGNQDTQY. The complete CDR3 reads CASSPGNQDTQYF.

For this clone: All gene names here are mouse names. The read terminates 1 residue before the CDR3 end, so the remaining end is supplied by the germline J gene. The rearrangement joins TRBV3 to TRBJ2-3; D perhaps matches TRBD2 (6 bases). CDR1 is SNHLY and CDR2 is FYNGKV in the germline V gene (reference sequence). The ends were cut back, 6 bases at V and 1 base at J, with 8 bases in the middle. The CDR3 sequence is 13 residues long. CDR3 amino acids: CASRSGGAETLYF. Partial CDR3 DNA: TGTGCCAGCAGATCTGGGGGTGCAGAAACGCTGTAT.

This clone was recorded a few times. Each gene name is a mouse one. The read terminates 1 residue ahead of where the CDR3 ends, so the germline J gene completes it. The rearrangement uses TRBV26 and TRBJ1-2; no clear D gene. Germline CDR1 and CDR2: KGHPV and FQNQEV (reference sequence). This CDR3 comprises 13 residues. The V end was cut by 0 bases, the J end by 3 bases, with 5 bases between. CDR3 residues: CASSLSGYSDYTF. The sequenced part of the CDR3 DNA is TGTGCCAGCAGTCTGTCCGGCTACTCCGACTACACC.

This clone was counted only a few times. Each gene name is a mouse one. This CDR3 is CASSLAGGSDYTF. The CDR3 DNA, read in part, is TGTGCAAGCAGCTTAGCGGGCGGCTCCGACTACACC. The chain employs TRBV16 and TRBJ1-2; unclear D gene. The CDR3 end is not reached by the read, which stops 1 residue before it; the germline J gene fills it in. V lost 1 base and J 4 bases, leaving 7 bases between the germline ends. Germline CDR1 SGHSA, CDR2 FRNQAP. CDR3 size: 13 residues.